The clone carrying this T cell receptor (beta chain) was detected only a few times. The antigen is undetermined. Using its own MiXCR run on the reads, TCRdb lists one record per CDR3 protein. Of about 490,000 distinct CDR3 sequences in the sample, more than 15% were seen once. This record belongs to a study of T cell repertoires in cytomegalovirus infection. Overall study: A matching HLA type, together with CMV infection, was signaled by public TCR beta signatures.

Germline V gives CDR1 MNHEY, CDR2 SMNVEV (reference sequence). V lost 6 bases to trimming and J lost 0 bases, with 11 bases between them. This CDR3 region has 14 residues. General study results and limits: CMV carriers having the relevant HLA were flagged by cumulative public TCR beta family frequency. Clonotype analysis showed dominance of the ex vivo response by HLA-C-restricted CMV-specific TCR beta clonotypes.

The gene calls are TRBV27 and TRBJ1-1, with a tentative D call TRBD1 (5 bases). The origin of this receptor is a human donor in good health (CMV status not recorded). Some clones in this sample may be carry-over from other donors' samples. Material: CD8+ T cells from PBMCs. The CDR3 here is CASSRRQMNTEAFF. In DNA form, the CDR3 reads TGTGCCAGCAGCCGTAGACAGATGAACACTGAAGCTTTCTTT.